The entry below describes one TCR beta chain. This sample was included in a study of cytotoxic CD8 clonotypes in ibrutinib-treated CLL. TCRdb's table, derived via immunoSEQ multiplex PCR, lists solely in-frame clones and lacks some. The table lists some 140,000 clones, approximately 80% of them singletons. With V trimmed by 6 bases and J by 5 bases, 4 bases remained unmatched. The CDR3 extends over 13 amino acids. Germline V CDR1 and CDR2: ENHRY, SYGVKD. The receptor was derived from a human donor with chronic lymphocytic leukemia. Source: PBMCs, taken after 24 months of ibrutinib treatment. The chain is built from TRBV10-3 and TRBJ1-5, with 7 bases that match TRBD1. The CDR3 DNA reads as TGTGCCATCAGGGATCAGGGGGATCAGCCCCAGCATTTT. Its translation is CAIRDQGDQPQHF.